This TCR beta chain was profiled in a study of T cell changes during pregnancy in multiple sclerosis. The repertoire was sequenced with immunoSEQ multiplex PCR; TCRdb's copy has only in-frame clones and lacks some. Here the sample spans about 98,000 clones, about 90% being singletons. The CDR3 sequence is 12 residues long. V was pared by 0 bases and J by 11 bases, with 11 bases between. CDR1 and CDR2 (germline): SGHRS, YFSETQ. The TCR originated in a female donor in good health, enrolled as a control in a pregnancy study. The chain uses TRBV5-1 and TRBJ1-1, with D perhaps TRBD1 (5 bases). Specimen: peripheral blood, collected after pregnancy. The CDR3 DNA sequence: TGCGCCAGCAGCTTGGCCGGGGAGGGGGCTTTCTTT. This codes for CASSLAGEGAFF.